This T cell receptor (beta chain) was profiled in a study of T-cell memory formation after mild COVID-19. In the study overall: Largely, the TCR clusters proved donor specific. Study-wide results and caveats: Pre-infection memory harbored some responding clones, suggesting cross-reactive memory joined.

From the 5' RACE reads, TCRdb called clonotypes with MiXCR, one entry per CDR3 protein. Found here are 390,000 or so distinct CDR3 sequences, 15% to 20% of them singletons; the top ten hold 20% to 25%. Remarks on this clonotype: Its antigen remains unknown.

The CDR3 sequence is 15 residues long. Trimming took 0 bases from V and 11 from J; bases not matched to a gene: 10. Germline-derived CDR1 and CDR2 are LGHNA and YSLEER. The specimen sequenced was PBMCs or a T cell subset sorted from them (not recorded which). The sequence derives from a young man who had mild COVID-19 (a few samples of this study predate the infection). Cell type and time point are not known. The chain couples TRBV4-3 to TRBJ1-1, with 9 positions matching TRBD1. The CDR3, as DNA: TGCGCCAGCAGCCAAGACAGGGACAGGGCCCTAGGGGCTTTCTTT. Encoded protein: CASSQDRDRALGAFF.